These 9 T cell receptor beta chains came from one sample sequenced in a study of blood T cell repertoires in COVID-19. Clones were read by immunoSEQ multiplex PCR, and TCRdb kept only the in-frame ones, dropping some. The sample shows some 150,000 clones, more than 70% of them seen only once. The material sequenced was peripheral blood. The origin of the receptors is a woman aged 55 to 70 with acute or convalescent COVID-19.

The V and J genes are TRBV29-1 and TRBJ2-2; 7 nucleotides align to TRBD1. The V and J ends lost 5 bases and 1 base, in that order; junction bases with no gene match: 1. This CDR3 has 13 residues. Per the germline V gene, CDR1 is SQVTM and CDR2 is ANQGSEA. The CDR3 DNA is TGCAGCGTTCGGACAGGGAACACCGGGGAGCTGTTTTTT. This encodes CSVRTGNTGELFF.

The chain employs TRBV5-6 and TRBJ2-7; D is possibly TRBD1 (5 bases). V was cut by 0 bases and J by 13 bases, with 14 bases left in between. Per germline, CDR1 SGHDT and CDR2 YYEEEE. The CDR3 covers 12 residues. CDR3 in DNA: TGTGCCAGCAGCTTGGAGACAGAGCCTCTTTACTTC. This sequence encodes CASSLETEPLYF.

The chain carries TRBV28 and TRBJ1-2; 9 bases agree with TRBD1. The J segment lost 8 bases and the V segment lost 7 bases, leaving 11 bases of the junction unmatched. The CDR3 has 14 amino acids. The germline gives CDR1 MDHEN, CDR2 SYDVKM. The CDR3 DNA reads as TGTGCCAGCACATGGGGACAGGGCATTCGGGGCTACACCTTC. Its translation is CASTWGQGIRGYTF.

As DNA, the CDR3 is TGTGCCAGCAGTTCGGACAGTGGCAATCAGCCCCAGCATTTT. Translation gives CASSSDSGNQPQHF. V and J are TRBV21-1 and TRBJ1-5; the table's D gene call, TRBD1, was not cross checked with the DNA. TRBV21-1 is a pseudogene locus. The CDR3 covers 14 residues.

This clone was detected a few times. The chain employs TRBV30 and TRBJ1-5; the match to TRBD1 covers 9 bases. The CDR3 extends over 17 amino acids. Germline V gene lookup returns CDR1 GTSNPN and CDR2 SVGIG (reference sequence). The V gene end was trimmed by 1 base and the J gene end by 1 base; junction bases not matched to a gene: 8. The CDR3: CAWSEGRTGVSNQPQHF. CDR3 coding DNA: TGTGCCTGGAGTGAGGGACGGACAGGGGTCAGCAATCAGCCCCAGCATTTT.

This clone was counted a single time. This rearrangement joins TRBV29-1 to TRBJ2-3, with D unclear. The CDR3 covers 15 residues. V was shortened by 2 bases and J by 0 bases, with 12 bases between the two germline ends. The V gene's germline CDR1 is SQVTM and CDR2 ANQGSEA. The CDR3 reads CSVELGFSSTDTQYF. In nucleotides, the CDR3 is TGCAGCGTTGAACTGGGCTTTTCTAGCACAGATACGCAGTATTTT.

The chain couples TRBV6-4 to TRBJ2-7, with 9 bases identical to TRBD1. CDR1 is MRHNA and CDR2 is SNTAGT in the germline V gene. V was clipped by 10 bases and J by 6 bases; unmatched bases: 13. This CDR3 comprises 14 residues. CDR3 region: CATTHGGTGSEQYF. Here the CDR3 DNA reads TGTGCCACCACCCACGGGGGGACAGGGAGCGAGCAGTACTTC.

This clone was recorded once. This chain joins TRBV15 and TRBJ2-3, with a weak D call TRBD1 (9 bases). V gave up 8 bases and J gave up 7 bases, with 19 bases separating them. The CDR3 contains 14 residues. Germline V gene lookup returns CDR1 LNHNV and CDR2 YYDKDF (reference sequence). The CDR3 sequence is CATSGGTGPYTQYF. The CDR3, as DNA: TGTGCCACCTCGGGGGGGACAGGGCCTTATACGCAGTATTTT.

The chain uses TRBV6-5 and TRBJ2-5, with D possibly TRBD2 on 5 matching bases. CDR1 and CDR2 from the germline V gene are MNHEY and SVGAGI. The CDR3 has 14 residues. The V gene lost 2 bases and the J gene lost 4 bases, with 11 bases spanning the gap. CDR3 bases: TGTGCCAGCAGTTACGACCGGGGATTAGAGACCCAGTACTTC. It translates to CASSYDRGLETQYF.